A single sample gave rise to the 3 T cell receptor beta chains below, sequenced in a study of cytomegalovirus exposure and HLA in healthy donors. The method was immunoSEQ multiplex PCR; TCRdb's version includes in-frame clones alone and lacks a portion of them. Seen here are roughly 330,000 clones, roughly 90% observed once, and the top ten hold about 1.2%. The sample was PBMCs. Every receptor here comes from a woman under 40 in good health and CMV-seropositive.

The chain employs TRBV7-9 and TRBJ1-1, with 8 bases identical to TRBD1. The CDR3 totals 14 residues. J lost 4 bases, V lost 1 base, and 2 bases had no gene match. CDR1 and CDR2 from the germline V gene are SEHNR and FQNEAQ (reference sequence). CDR3 coding DNA: TGTGCCAGCAGCTTAGTACAGGGGGTCACTGAAGCTTTCTTT. Amino acid sequence: CASSLVQGVTEAFF.

The chain employs TRBV6-4 and TRBJ1-2; perhaps TRBD1 as D (5 bases). The CDR3 runs 14 residues. Germline V gives CDR1 MRHNA, CDR2 SNTAGT. The V and J ends lost 1 base and 8 bases respectively, with 14 bases between them. The CDR3 coding sequence is TGTGCCAGCAGTGACTACCCGACAGCGGGCGGCTACACCTTC. Residues: CASSDYPTAGGYTF.

The chain links TRBV15 to TRBJ2-7, with TRBD1 identical over 9 bases. This CDR3 has 16 residues. With 3 bases clipped from V and 9 bases from J, the junction kept 15 bases outside the gene matches. From germline, CDR1 is LNHNV and CDR2 YYDKDF (reference sequence). CDR3 nucleotide sequence: TGTGCCACCAGCAGTGACTCCGGGACAGGGTATTTCACGCAGTACTTC. Encoded protein: CATSSDSGTGYFTQYF.